The 10 T cell receptor beta chains presented below share a single source sample, sequenced in a study of PD-1 blockade in classical Hodgkin lymphoma. Each of the patients experienced relapse following autologous stem cell transplantation, and their brentuximab vedotin exposure differed. TCRdb keeps only in-frame clones here, not all; method: immunoSEQ multiplex PCR. Among roughly 47,000 clones listed, about three quarters were seen once. Sample: peripheral blood mononuclear cells (PBMCs), taken before the second cycle of nivolumab. The source is a human donor with classical Hodgkin lymphoma.

The chain links TRBV2 to TRBJ1-1; D not certain. Per the germline V gene, CDR1 is SNHLY and CDR2 is FYNNEI. V was pared by 7 bases and J by 0 bases, with 9 bases between. This CDR3 is built from 13 residues. CDR3 coding DNA: TGTGCCAGCACTGGCGGGATGAACACTGAAGCTTTCTTT. Amino acids: CASTGGMNTEAFF.

J is TRBJ2-5 and V is TRBV6-1; 9 nucleotides align to TRBD2. Per the germline V gene, CDR1 is MNHNS and CDR2 is SASEGT. The CDR3 runs 15 residues. Trimming cost V 4 bases and J 4 bases; bases outside gene matches: 7. This CDR3 reads CASSGGGGAGETQYF. The CDR3 region has the DNA TGTGCCAGCAGTGGAGGCGGGGGGGCCGGAGAGACCCAGTACTTC.

The rearrangement joins TRBV19 to TRBJ1-1; TRBD1 matches 9 bases. V lost 3 bases to trimming and J lost 3 bases; unmatched junction nucleotides: 5. Germline CDR1 is LNHDA and CDR2 is SQIVND (reference sequence). This CDR3 comprises 15 residues. The CDR3 loop reads CASSIRTGGYTEAFF. The CDR3 DNA follows: TGTGCCAGTAGTATCCGCACAGGGGGCTACACTGAAGCTTTCTTT.

The chain combines TRBV4-3 with TRBJ2-2, with D perhaps TRBD1 (6 bases). The CDR3 spans 13 residues. The germline gives CDR1 LGHNA, CDR2 YSLEER. Trimming shortened V by 4 bases and J by 6 bases, and 9 bases separated the two germline ends. The CDR3 reads CASSRQVPGELFF. CDR3 coding DNA: TGCGCCAGCAGCCGACAGGTCCCCGGGGAGCTGTTTTTT.

The J gene is TRBJ2-7, the V gene TRBV28; D is possibly TRBD1 or TRBD2 (5 bases each). Germline CDR1 reads MDHEN; CDR2 reads SYDVKM. V shed 5 bases and J shed 4 bases, with 21 bases lying between them. This CDR3 region has 16 residues. Here the CDR3 DNA reads TGTGCCAGCAGTAGCCCCACCCAGGGTGGAGGATACGAGCAGTACTTC. Protein sequence: CASSSPTQGGGYEQYF.

This clone was seen once. This chain uses TRBV6-1 with TRBJ1-5; 7 nucleotides align to TRBD1. The CDR3 length is 14 residues. V shed 4 bases, J shed 4 bases, and the junction held 4 bases outside the gene matches. Germline-derived CDR1 and CDR2 are MNHNS and SASEGT. CDR3 sequence (DNA): TGTGCCAGCAGTGGAACAGGGGAAAATCAGCCCCAGCATTTT. Its protein product is CASSGTGENQPQHF.

This chain joins TRBV19 and TRBJ1-1; TRBD1 matches at 8 bases. Germline loops: CDR1 LNHDA, CDR2 SQIVND (reference sequence). V lost 5 bases to trimming and J lost 9 bases; unmatched junction nucleotides: 11. The CDR3 covers 14 residues. The CDR3 bases are TGTGCCAGTAGTGGCGGGACAGGCCTAGTGAAAGCTTTCTTT. Translated: CASSGGTGLVKAFF.

The V call is TRBV11-2, the J call TRBJ1-4; 9 bases are shared with TRBD1. The CDR3 is 17 amino acids. Per the germline V gene, CDR1 is SGHAT and CDR2 is FQNNGV. J gave up 0 bases and V 5 bases, and 7 bases lay outside the gene matches. The CDR3 coding sequence is TGTGCCAGCAGCCCCCTACAGGGGGCAGCAACTAATGAAAAACTGTTTTTT. This gives the protein CASSPLQGAATNEKLFF.

The chain joins TRBV7-3 to TRBJ2-1, with TRBD1 as a possible D gene (5 bases). In germline, CDR1 is SGHTA, CDR2 FQGTGA. This CDR3 contains 11 residues. V was trimmed by 10 bases and J by 1 base, leaving 5 bases between them. The CDR3 is CAKGSYNEQFF. DNA of the CDR3: TGTGCCAAGGGGTCCTACAATGAGCAGTTCTTC.

J is TRBJ1-1 and V is TRBV27; D is uncertain. Germline V gene sequence: CDR1 MNHEY, CDR2 SMNVEV (reference sequence). CDR3 length: 14 amino acids. The V end lost 10 bases, the J end lost 0 bases, and 15 bases lay between the germline ends. The DNA of the CDR3 is TGTGCCAACAGACCGCCTTTTATGAACACTGAAGCTTTCTTT. Encoded protein: CANRPPFMNTEAFF.